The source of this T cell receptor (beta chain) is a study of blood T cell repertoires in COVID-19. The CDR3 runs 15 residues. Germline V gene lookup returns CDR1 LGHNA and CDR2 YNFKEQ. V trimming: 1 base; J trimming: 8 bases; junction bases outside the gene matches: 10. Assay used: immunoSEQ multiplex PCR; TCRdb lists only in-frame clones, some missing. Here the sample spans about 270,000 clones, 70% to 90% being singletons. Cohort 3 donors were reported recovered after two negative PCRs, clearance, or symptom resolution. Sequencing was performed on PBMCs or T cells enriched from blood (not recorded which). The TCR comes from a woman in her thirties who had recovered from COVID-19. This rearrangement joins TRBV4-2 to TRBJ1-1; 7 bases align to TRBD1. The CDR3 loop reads CASSQAVRQGPEAFF. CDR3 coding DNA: TGTGCCAGCAGCCAAGCGGTACGACAGGGTCCCGAAGCTTTCTTT.